This TCR beta chain was recovered during a study of shared clonotypes between healthy human individuals (dated by TCRdb to the early 2020s). Some background on the complete study: The cohort included three men and a couple of women between 18 and 49 years of age. Leukapheresis yielded between about 0.94 and 10 billion PBMCs per donor. Libraries were prepared and TCR repertoires were sequenced by different laboratories using diverse techniques, in order to increase sequencing depth and limit assay-specific biases. For each donor, CD4 naive and CD4 memory were each run on three plates, CD8 naive on two plates, and CD8 memory on one plate. To estimate repertoire size and how much clonotype sharing occurs between individuals, the study deeply sequenced the blood TCR repertoires of several healthy adults. Findings and caveats that apply to the study as a whole: Higher generation probabilities were observed for clonotypes shared by all four sorted-subset donors than for non-shared clonotypes. Across several donors, approximately 5% of naive CD4, roughly 3.3% of naive CD8, about 2.3% of memory CD4, and 0.4% of memory CD8 clonotypes were shared. Naive subsets generally had larger estimated clonotype richness than memory subsets. Because the study included only a small number of donors, the genetic and exposure-history diversity represented was limited. Rarefaction of sorted-subset datasets indicated incomplete sequencing despite the large sequencing depth. Sampling was limited to blood, and TCR repertoires in tissue likely differ from TCR repertoires in blood. Pairwise subsampling indicated that sequencing depth was expected to affect the degree of clonotype sharing among donors.

CDR1 is given as SGHDT and CDR2 as YYEEEE, both from the germline V gene. Trimming at the junction amounts to 0 bases on V and 6 bases on J, and the germline ends lie 16 bases apart. The CDR3 contains 16 residues, cysteine and phenylalanine counted. Only the CDR3 DNA is retained, 48 bases long and in frame from the first base. Remarks on this clone: No antigen is known for it. No base quality information exists; no much larger clone differs at one position.

CD8 naive samples were CD45RO-negative cells positively selected for CCR7, giving a CD45RA+CCR7+ population that excluded TemRA cells. The donors were healthy, HIV-negative adults who had no recently reported acute infections or vaccinations. All donors were Caucasian adults living in Nashville, Tennessee, USA. Blood was obtained by leukapheresis, after which PBMCs were separated by Ficoll-Histopaque density gradient centrifugation and cryopreserved in liquid nitrogen vapor phase. Purity and quantity of every magnetically sorted T cell population were checked by analytical flow cytometry. Each sorted fraction had its genomic DNA isolated and then quantified by UV absorbance on a Nanodrop 2000c. Using the deep immunoSEQ assay, multiplex PCR amplified TCR CDR3 regions from genomic DNA. For each cell subset, the extracted genomic DNA was distributed evenly across all wells of several immunoSEQ 96-well plates, and each plate served as one replicate. For sorted subsets, each replicate PCR was loaded with approximately 190 ng genomic DNA, equivalent to 30,000 or so T cell genomes. Purified libraries were measured with a Qubit 3.0 fluorometer, size-checked on a Bioanalyzer 2100, and measured again with the KAPA Library Quantification kit. Every immunoSEQ 96-well plate was sequenced on a separate single-read 150-cycle Illumina NextSeq 550 flow cell. The authors processed their data as follows. Because the immunoSEQ output included only junctional sequences and no quality scores, the filtering could not be the same as the filtering used for full-length reads. To assign V/J genes and CDR3, sequences were annotated against IMGT germline references using PyIR, a Python wrapper for IgBLAST v1.9. Reads were filtered out if the reads had weak V/J assignments (E-value above 1e-6), no CDR3, stop codons, out-of-frame junctions, or ambiguous translated residues. A V3J clonotype was defined by an identical inferred V gene, J gene, and CDR3 amino acid sequence. Percentage overlap between repertoires was calculated by dividing the number of shared unique clonotypes by the size of the smaller repertoire. Richness of each repertoire was evaluated using RTK rarefaction, the Chao1 estimator, and Recon v2.1 estimates of unobserved clonotypes. Generation probabilities for all TCRbeta clonotypes obtained by the gDNA method from a handful of donors were computed using OLGA. The table comes from immuneACCESS by way of TCRdb, which keeps in-frame sequences with V and J called. Part of the clones is missing from these tables; in studies checked, under half for an unresolved V gene and the rest for unknown reasons. V, J and clone size were drawn from that table, and D and trimming were deduced from the DNA. This sample is represented by 1.5 million to 2.5 million clones; roughly 94% of them were singletons. Clones ranked in the top ten supply less than 1.5% of the sample.

The chain is assembled from TRBV5-6 and TRBJ1-3; possibly the D gene is TRBD1, per 6 matching bases. This clonotype was sampled from a man younger than 35 in good health. Sequencing input: naive CD8+ T cells sorted from blood. Sample cell subset or site, as interpreted from the label and publication: CD45RA+CCR7+. The CDR3 corresponds to CASSLVPGAEENTIYF. The DNA reads as follows: TGTGCCAGCAGCTTGGTACCGGGGGCCGAGGAAAACACCATATATTTT.